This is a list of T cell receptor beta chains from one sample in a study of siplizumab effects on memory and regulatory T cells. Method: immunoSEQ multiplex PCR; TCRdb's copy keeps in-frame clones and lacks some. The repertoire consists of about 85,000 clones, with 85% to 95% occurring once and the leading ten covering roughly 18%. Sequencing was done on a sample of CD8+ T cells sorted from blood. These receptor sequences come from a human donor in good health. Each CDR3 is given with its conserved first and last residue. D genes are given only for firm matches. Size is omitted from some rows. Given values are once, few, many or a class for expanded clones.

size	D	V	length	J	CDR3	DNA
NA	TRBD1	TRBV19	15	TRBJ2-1	CASSIRDSSYNEQFF	TGTGCCAGTAGTATTCGGGACAGCTCCTACAATGAGCAGTTCTTC
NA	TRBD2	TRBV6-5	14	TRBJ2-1	CASSTSGRANEQFF	TGTGCCAGCAGTACCTCAGGGAGGGCGAATGAGCAGTTCTTC
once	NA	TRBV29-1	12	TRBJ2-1	CSVEVQGPLQFF	TGCAGCGTTGAAGTCCAGGGGCCTCTTCAGTTCTTC
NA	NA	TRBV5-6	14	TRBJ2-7	CASSWGFGSYEQYF	TGTGCCAGCAGCTGGGGGTTCGGCTCCTACGAGCAGTACTTC
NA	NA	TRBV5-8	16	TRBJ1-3	CASSRGDGHSGNTIYF	TGTGCCAGCAGCAGGGGAGACGGACACTCTGGAAACACCATATATTTT
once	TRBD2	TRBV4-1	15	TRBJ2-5	CASSPRPREGETQYF	TGCGCCAGCAGCCCACGACCGCGGGAGGGCGAGACCCAGTACTTC
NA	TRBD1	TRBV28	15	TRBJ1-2	CASSLRTGKGDGYTF	TGTGCCAGCAGTTTACGGACAGGGAAAGGGGATGGCTACACCTTC
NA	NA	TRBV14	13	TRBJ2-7	CASSQLGTYEQYF	TGTGCCAGCAGCCAATTAGGTACCTACGAGCAGTACTTC
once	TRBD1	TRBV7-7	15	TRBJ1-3	CATMPGTASGNTIYF	TGTGCTACCATGCCCGGGACAGCATCTGGAAACACCATATATTTT
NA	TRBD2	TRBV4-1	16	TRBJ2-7	CASSQGPAGSGYEQYF	TGCGCCAGCAGCCAAGGACCAGCGGGATCCGGCTACGAGCAGTACTTC
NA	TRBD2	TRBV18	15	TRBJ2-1	CASSPSGMGVKEQFF	TGTGCCAGCTCACCAAGCGGGATGGGCGTAAAGGAGCAGTTCTTC
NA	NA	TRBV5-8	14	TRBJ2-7	CASSLGGLDYEQYF	TGTGCCAGCAGCTTGGGGGGGCTCGACTACGAGCAGTACTTC
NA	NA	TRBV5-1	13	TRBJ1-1	CASSPPVDTEAFF	TGCGCCAGCAGCCCCCCGGTCGACACTGAAGCTTTCTTT
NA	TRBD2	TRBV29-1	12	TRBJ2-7	CSVRTSGLEQYF	TGCAGCGTGCGGACTAGCGGGTTGGAGCAGTACTTC
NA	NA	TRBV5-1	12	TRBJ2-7	CAILNGGREQYF	TGCGCCATCCTCAATGGGGGACGCGAGCAGTACTTC
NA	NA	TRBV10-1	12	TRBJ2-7	CASSPGLYEQYF	TGCGCCAGCAGTCCAGGCCTCTACGAGCAGTACTTC
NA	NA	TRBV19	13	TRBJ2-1	CASSFRVRNEQFF	TGTGCCAGTAGTTTCCGGGTCCGCAATGAGCAGTTCTTC
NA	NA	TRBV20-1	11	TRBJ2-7	CSVGRGGEQYF	TGCAGTGTGGGCAGGGGCGGCGAGCAGTACTTC
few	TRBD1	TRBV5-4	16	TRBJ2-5	CASSLPGQGYQETQYF	TGTGCCAGCAGCCTTCCGGGACAGGGGTACCAAGAGACCCAGTACTTC
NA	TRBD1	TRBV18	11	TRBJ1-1	CASSTGAEAFF	TGTGCCAGCTCGACAGGGGCCGAAGCTTTCTTT
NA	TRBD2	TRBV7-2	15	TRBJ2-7	CASSLGLGESYEQYF	TGTGCCAGCAGCCTGGGACTAGGGGAGTCCTACGAGCAGTACTTC
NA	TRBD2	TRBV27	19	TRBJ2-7	CASTIPGLAGQYGSYEQYF	TGTGCCAGCACCATTCCGGGACTAGCGGGACAATACGGGTCCTACGAGCAGTACTTC
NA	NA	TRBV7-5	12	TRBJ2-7	CASLTGTDEQYF	TGTGCTAGCTTGACCGGGACGGACGAGCAGTACTTC
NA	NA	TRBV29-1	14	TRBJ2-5	CSVEDHRAQETQYF	TGCAGCGTTGAAGATCACAGAGCCCAAGAGACCCAGTACTTC
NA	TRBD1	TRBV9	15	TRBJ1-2	CASTLSMTGEYGYTF	TGTGCCAGCACCCTCTCCATGACAGGGGAGTATGGCTACACCTTC
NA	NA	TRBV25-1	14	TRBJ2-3	CASSDGRHTDTQYF	TGTGCCAGCAGTGACGGGCGCCACACAGATACGCAGTATTTT
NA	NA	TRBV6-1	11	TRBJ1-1	CASIPNTEAFF	TGTGCCAGCATCCCTAACACTGAAGCTTTCTTT
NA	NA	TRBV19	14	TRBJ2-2	CASSLGLNTGELFF	TGTGCCAGTAGCTTGGGATTGAACACCGGGGAGCTGTTTTTT
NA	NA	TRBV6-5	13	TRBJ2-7	CASSYSAGQEQYF	TGTGCCAGCAGTTACTCCGCAGGGCAGGAGCAGTACTTC
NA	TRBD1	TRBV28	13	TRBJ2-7	CASSQDRVWEQYF	TGTGCCAGCAGCCAGGACAGGGTGTGGGAGCAGTACTTC
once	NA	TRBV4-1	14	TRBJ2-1	CASSPEGPSNEQFF	TGCGCCAGCAGCCCAGAGGGGCCTAGCAATGAGCAGTTCTTC
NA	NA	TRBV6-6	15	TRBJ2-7	CASSPLDGSSYEQYF	TGTGCCAGCAGTCCCCTCGACGGTAGCTCCTACGAGCAGTACTTC
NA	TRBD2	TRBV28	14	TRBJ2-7	CASSSLAGTYEQYF	TGTGCCAGCAGTTCGTTAGCGGGGACGTACGAGCAGTACTTC
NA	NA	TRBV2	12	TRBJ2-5	CASSGGEETQYF	TGTGCCAGCAGTGGTGGGGAAGAGACCCAGTACTTC
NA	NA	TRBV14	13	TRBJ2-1	CASSQASRGEQFF	TGTGCCAGCAGCCAAGCTAGCAGAGGTGAGCAGTTCTTC
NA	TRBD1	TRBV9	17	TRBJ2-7	CASSAPESSRDRVEQYF	TGTGCCAGCAGCGCGCCCGAATCTAGCCGGGACAGGGTCGAGCAGTACTTC
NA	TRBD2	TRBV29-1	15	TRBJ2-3	CSVSGTSGLRDTQYF	TGCAGCGTTTCCGGGACTAGTGGATTAAGAGATACGCAGTATTTT
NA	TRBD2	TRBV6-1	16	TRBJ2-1	CASSEPLSGRDNEQFF	TGTGCCAGCAGTGAACCATTAAGCGGGAGGGACAATGAGCAGTTCTTC
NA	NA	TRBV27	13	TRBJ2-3	CASSFRSTDTQYF	TGTGCCAGCAGTTTCAGGAGCACAGATACGCAGTATTTT
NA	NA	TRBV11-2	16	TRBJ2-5	CASSPPGAGVGETQYF	TGTGCCAGCAGCCCACCGGGGGCAGGGGTTGGCGAGACCCAGTACTTC
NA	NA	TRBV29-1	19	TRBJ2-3	CSVSGLPTWGRVWTDTQYF	TGCAGCGTGTCGGGGTTACCCACTTGGGGGAGAGTTTGGACAGATACGCAGTATTTT
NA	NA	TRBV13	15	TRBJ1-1	CASSLATNMGTEAFF	TGTGCCAGCAGCTTAGCCACGAACATGGGAACTGAAGCTTTCTTT
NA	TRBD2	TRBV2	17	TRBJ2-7	CASSGTSGSSILDEQYF	TGTGCCAGCAGTGGTACTAGCGGGAGCTCCATCTTAGACGAGCAGTACTTC
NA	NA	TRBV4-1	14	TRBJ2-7	CASSQETSSYEQYF	TGCGCCAGCAGCCAAGAGACGAGCTCCTACGAGCAGTACTTC
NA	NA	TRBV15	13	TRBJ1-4	CATSGEASLKLFF	TGTGCCACCTCTGGGGAGGCCAGCTTAAAACTGTTTTTT
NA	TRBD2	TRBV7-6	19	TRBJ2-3	CASSLARLAGGPSTDTQYF	TGTGCCAGCAGCTTAGCCCGACTAGCGGGAGGGCCCTCGACAGATACGCAGTATTTT
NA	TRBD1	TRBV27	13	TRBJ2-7	CASSLDRAYEQYF	TGTGCCAGCAGTTTGGACAGGGCCTACGAGCAGTACTTC
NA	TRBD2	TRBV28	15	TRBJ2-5	CASSIGIAGQETQYF	TGTGCCAGCAGTATCGGCATAGCGGGACAAGAGACCCAGTACTTC
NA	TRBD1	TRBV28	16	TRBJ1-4	CASSLPPRTGFEKLFF	TGTGCCAGCAGTTTGCCTCCTCGGACAGGGTTTGAAAAACTGTTTTTT
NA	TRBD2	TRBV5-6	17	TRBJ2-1	CASSLDPLAGGHNEQFF	TGTGCCAGCAGCTTGGACCCCCTAGCGGGAGGGCACAATGAGCAGTTCTTC
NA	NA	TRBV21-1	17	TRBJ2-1	CASSPILLRSSYNEQFF	TGTGCCAGCAGCCCTATCCTACTACGGAGCTCCTACAATGAGCAGTTCTTC
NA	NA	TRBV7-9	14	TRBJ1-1	CASTRLGETTEAFF	TGTGCCAGCACCAGACTGGGAGAGACCACTGAAGCTTTCTTT
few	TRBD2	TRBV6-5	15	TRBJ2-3	CASSRGLSGTDTQYF	TGTGCCAGCAGTCGCGGTCTTAGCGGGACAGATACGCAGTATTTT
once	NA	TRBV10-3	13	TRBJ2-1	CAITQRQDNEQFF	TGTGCCATCACCCAACGACAGGACAATGAGCAGTTCTTC
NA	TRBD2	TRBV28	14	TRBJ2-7	CASTSRTSGYEQYF	TGTGCCAGCACTTCCAGGACTAGCGGCTACGAGCAGTACTTC
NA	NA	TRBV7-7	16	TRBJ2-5	CASSLFLSGQKATQYF	TGTGCTAGCAGCTTATTTCTGAGCGGTCAGAAGGCGACCCAGTACTTC
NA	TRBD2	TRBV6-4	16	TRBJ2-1	CASSPTSGNFYNEQFF	TGTGCCAGCAGTCCAACTAGCGGGAATTTTTACAATGAGCAGTTCTTC
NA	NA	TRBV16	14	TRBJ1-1	CASSQSLGNTEAFF	TGTGCCAGCAGCCAATCGCTTGGGAACACTGAAGCTTTCTTT
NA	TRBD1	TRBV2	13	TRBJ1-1	CASQYPPGQEAFF	TGTGCCAGCCAATACCCACCGGGACAGGAAGCTTTCTTT